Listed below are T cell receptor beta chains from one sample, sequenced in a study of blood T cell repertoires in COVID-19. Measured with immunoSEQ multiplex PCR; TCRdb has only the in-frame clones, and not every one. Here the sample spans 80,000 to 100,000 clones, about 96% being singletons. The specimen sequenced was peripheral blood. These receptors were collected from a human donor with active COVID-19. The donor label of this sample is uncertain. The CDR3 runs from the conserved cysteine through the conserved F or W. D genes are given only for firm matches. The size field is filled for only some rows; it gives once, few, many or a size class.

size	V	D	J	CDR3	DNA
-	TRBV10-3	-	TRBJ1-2	CAISGTSTNGYTF	TGTGCCATCAGCGGGACTTCCACCAACGGCTACACCTTC
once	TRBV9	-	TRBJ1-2	CASSVLAAAKPNYGYTF	TGTGCCAGCAGCGTATTGGCGGCAGCGAAACCTAACTATGGCTACACCTTC
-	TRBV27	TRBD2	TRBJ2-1	CASSPLAGVYNEQFF	TGTGCCAGCAGTCCCCTAGCGGGAGTGTACAATGAGCAGTTCTTC
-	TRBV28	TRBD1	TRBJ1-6	CASSPTGSKLSSPLHF	TGTGCCAGCAGCCCGACAGGGTCGAAACTTAGTTCACCCCTCCACTTT
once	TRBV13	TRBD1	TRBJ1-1	CASSFHPLGDRENTEAFF	TGTGCCAGCAGCTTCCATCCTCTAGGGGACAGAGAGAACACTGAAGCTTTCTTT
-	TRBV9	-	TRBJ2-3	CASSGGVTDTQYF	TGTGCCAGCAGCGGTGGAGTCACAGATACGCAGTATTTT
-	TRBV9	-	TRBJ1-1	CASSVAQVNTEAFF	TGTGCCAGCAGCGTAGCACAGGTCAACACTGAAGCTTTCTTT
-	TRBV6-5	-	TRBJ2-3	CASSASYGAQYF	TGTGCCAGCAGCGCGTCCTACGGGGCGCAGTATTTT
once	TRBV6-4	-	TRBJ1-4	CASAGQEGEKLFF	TGTGCCAGCGCCGGGCAGGAGGGAGAAAAACTGTTTTTT
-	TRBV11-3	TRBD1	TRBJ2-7	CASSLTGNPYEQYF	TGTGCCAGCAGCCTGACAGGGAACCCCTACGAGCAGTACTTC
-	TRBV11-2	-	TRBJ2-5	CASSRRGAGSQETQYF	TGTGCCAGCAGCCGACGAGGCGCAGGGTCACAAGAGACCCAGTACTTC
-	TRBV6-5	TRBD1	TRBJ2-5	CASSSFRGETQYF	TGTGCCAGCAGTTCGTTCAGGGGGGAGACCCAGTACTTC
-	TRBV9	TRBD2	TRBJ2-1	CASSVGGGSSYNEQFF	TGTGCCAGCAGCGTAGGAGGCGGGAGTTCCTACAATGAGCAGTTCTTC
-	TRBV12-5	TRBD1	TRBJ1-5	CASGLVLGQPNQPQHF	TGTGCTAGTGGTTTGGTCCTGGGACAGCCCAATCAGCCCCAGCATTTT
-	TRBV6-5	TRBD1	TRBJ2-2	CASHNRGITGELFF	TGTGCCAGCCACAACAGGGGTATTACCGGGGAGCTGTTTTTT
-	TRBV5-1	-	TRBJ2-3	CASSLDAYTDTQYF	TGCGCCAGCAGCTTGGACGCGTACACAGATACGCAGTATTTT
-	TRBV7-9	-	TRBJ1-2	CASSSRGRESYGYTF	TGTGCCAGCAGCAGCCGAGGGAGGGAGAGCTATGGCTACACCTTC
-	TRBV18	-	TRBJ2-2	CASSRGVRGSLTGELFF	TGTGCCAGCTCACGAGGAGTACGGGGGTCCCTCACCGGGGAGCTGTTTTTT
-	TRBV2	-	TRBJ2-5	CASSEDSSEGETQYF	TGTGCCAGCAGTGAAGATTCTAGCGAGGGGGAGACCCAGTACTTC
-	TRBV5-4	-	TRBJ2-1	CASSPHVGDEQFF	TGTGCCAGCAGCCCGCACGTCGGGGATGAGCAGTTCTTC
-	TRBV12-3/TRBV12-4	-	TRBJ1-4	CASRGGTDEKLFF	TGTGCCAGCAGGGGGGGGACGGATGAAAAACTGTTTTTT
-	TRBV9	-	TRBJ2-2	CASSAQTTGELFF	TGTGCCAGCAGCGCACAGACGACCGGGGAGCTGTTTTTT
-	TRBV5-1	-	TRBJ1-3	CASSPGSGTSPGNTIYF	TGCGCCAGCAGCCCGGGGTCGGGGACATCACCTGGAAACACCATATATTTT
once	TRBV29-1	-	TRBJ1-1	CSAREGGFTEAFF	TGCAGCGCCCGAGAGGGGGGGTTTACTGAAGCTTTCTTT
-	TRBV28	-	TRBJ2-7	CASSLGSGGGYYEQYF	TGTGCCAGCAGTTTAGGTTCGGGTGGGGGCTACTACGAGCAGTACTTC
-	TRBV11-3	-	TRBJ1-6	CASSAGEDNSPLHF	TGTGCCAGCAGCGCAGGGGAAGACAATTCACCCCTCCACTTT
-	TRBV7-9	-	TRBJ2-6	CASSWQSGANVLTF	TGTGCCAGCAGCTGGCAATCCGGGGCCAACGTCCTGACTTTC
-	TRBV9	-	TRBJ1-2	CASSARTDKPNAF	TGTGCCAGCAGCGCTCGGACAGATAAGCCAAACGCCTTC
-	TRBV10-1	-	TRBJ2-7	CASSGGTGLSYEQYF	TGCGCCAGCAGTGGAGGAACGGGTCTATCCTACGAGCAGTACTTC
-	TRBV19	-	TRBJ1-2	CASRIKTGNYGYTF	TGTGCCAGTAGAATAAAAACAGGGAACTATGGCTACACCTTC
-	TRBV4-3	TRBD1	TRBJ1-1	CASSHLTGGTEAFF	TGCGCCAGCAGCCATCTGACAGGGGGGACTGAAGCTTTCTTT
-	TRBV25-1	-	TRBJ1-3	CASHRGNTIYF	TGTGCCAGCCATCGGGGAAACACCATATATTTT
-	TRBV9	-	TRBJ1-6	CASSDQEWASSYNSPLHF	TGTGCCAGCAGCGACCAGGAATGGGCCAGCTCCTATAATTCACCCCTCCACTTT
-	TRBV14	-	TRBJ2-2	CASSRTVNTGELFF	TGTGCCAGCAGCCGGACAGTTAACACCGGGGAGCTGTTTTTT
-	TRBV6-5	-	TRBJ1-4	CASSSQAKNEKLFF	TGTGCCAGCAGTTCCCAGGCGAAGAATGAAAAACTGTTTTTT
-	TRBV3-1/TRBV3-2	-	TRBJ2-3	CASSQVFGATTDTQYF	TGTGCCAGCAGCCAAGTTTTTGGGGCTACTACAGATACGCAGTATTTT
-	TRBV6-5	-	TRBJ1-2	CASRVGFGYGYTF	TGTGCCAGCAGGGTCGGTTTTGGCTATGGCTACACCTTC
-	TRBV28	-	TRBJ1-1	CASMLQGLGNTEAFF	TGTGCCAGCATGCTACAGGGTCTGGGGAACACTGAAGCTTTCTTT
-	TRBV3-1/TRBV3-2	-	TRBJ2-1	CASSQELLAGGEQFF	TGTGCCAGCAGCCAAGAATTACTAGCCGGCGGTGAGCAGTTCTTC
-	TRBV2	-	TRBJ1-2	CASSSTGSLGYGYTF	TGTGCCAGCAGTTCTACAGGGTCCCTCGGCTATGGCTACACCTTC
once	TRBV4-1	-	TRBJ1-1	CASSQVVVGTPNTEAFF	TGCGCCAGCAGCCAAGTAGTGGTCGGGACACCGAACACTGAAGCTTTCTTT
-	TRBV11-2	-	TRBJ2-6	CASSFGQISGANVLTF	TGTGCCAGCAGTTTTGGGCAGATCTCTGGGGCCAACGTCCTGACTTTC
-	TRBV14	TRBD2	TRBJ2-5	CASSQDRASGGPYAAVETQYF	TGTGCCAGCAGCCAAGATCGGGCAAGCGGGGGGCCCTACGCCGCGGTAGAGACCCAGTACTTC
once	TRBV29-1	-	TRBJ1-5	CSVEDPPQSNQPQHF	TGCAGCGTTGAAGATCCCCCACAAAGCAATCAGCCCCAGCATTTT
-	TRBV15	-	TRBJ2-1	CATSSPISNEQFF	TGTGCCACCAGCAGCCCGATCAGCAATGAGCAGTTCTTC
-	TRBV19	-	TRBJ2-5	CASSTLTGRGAQYF	TGTGCCAGTAGTACTCTAACAGGGAGGGGTGCCCAGTACTTC